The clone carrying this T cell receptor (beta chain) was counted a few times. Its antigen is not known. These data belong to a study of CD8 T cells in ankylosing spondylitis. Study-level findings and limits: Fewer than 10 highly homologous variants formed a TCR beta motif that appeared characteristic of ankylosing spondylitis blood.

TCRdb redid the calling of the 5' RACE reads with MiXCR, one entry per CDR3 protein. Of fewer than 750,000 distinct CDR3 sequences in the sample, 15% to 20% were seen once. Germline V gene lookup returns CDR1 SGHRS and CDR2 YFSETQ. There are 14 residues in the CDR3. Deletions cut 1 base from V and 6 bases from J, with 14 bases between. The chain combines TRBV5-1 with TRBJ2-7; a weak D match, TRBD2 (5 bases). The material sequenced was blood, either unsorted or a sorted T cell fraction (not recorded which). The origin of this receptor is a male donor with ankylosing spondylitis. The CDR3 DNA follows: TGCGCCAGCAGCTTGTTCGCCGGGGTCGGCGAGCAGTACTTC. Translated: CASSLFAGVGEQYF.